The 26 T cell receptor beta chains below all came from one sample that was sequenced in a study of tumor-infiltrating lymphocytes in primary liver carcinoma (dated by TCRdb to 2016 to 2017). Without any cell sorting, total RNA and DNA were extracted together from approximately 20-30 mg of bulk tissue using the AllPrep DNA/RNA mini kit. These reads were obtained on an Illumina HiSeq 2500. TCRbeta-specific cDNA was reverse-transcribed from roughly 500 ng total RNA using a constant-region primer and ProtoScript II reverse transcriptase. Three nested multiplex PCR rounds, following a slightly modified ARM-PCR procedure, were used to build the TCRbeta libraries. The first two PCR rounds used multiplex TRBV1-TRBV30 forward primers with a Cbeta reverse primer, each for about 11 cycles. TCRdb took the public reads, trimmed them with fastp at Q25, ran MiXCR for clone calling and kept in-frame beta chains. Entries are consolidated by CDR3 protein sequence, retaining the most common genes and DNA. The sample table holds 20,000 to 25,000 distinct CDR3 sequences, of which 75% to 80% were seen once. The top ten clones comprise 40% of the sample.

Sequencing was done on a sample of liver tumor tissue from sampling region 1. The meaning of the sample's cell subset or site label: tumor region T1, superior pole. All receptors derive from a woman aged 25-40 years with primary liver carcinoma and hepatitis B virus infection.

Only one count was recorded for this clonotype. V gene TRBV29-1 combines with J gene TRBJ1-2; possibly TRBD1 for D (5 bases). The CDR3 covers 14 residues. V lost 7 bases to trimming and J lost 7 bases, with 22 bases between them. Germline V CDR1 and CDR2: SQVTM, ANQGSEA. The CDR3 reads CSGGDTGRLSGYTF. The CDR3 bases are TGCAGCGGTGGGGATACAGGTAGGTTGAGTGGCTACACCTTC.

This clonotype was recorded a few times. This chain joins TRBV12-3 or TRBV12-4 and TRBJ1-1; no reliable D call. V was cut by 0 bases and J by 3 bases, with 5 bases left in between. This CDR3 is 13 amino acids long. The CDR3 region is CASSLAQYTEAFF. CDR3 DNA: TGTGCCAGCAGTTTAGCACAGTACACTGAAGCTTTCTTT.

About this clonotype: This CDR3 is missing its conserved last phenylalanine or tryptophan, likely due to a read error. The limits of the CDR3 on the DNA are not certain, so only TCRdb's listed CDR3 is given. The gene calls are TRBV11-2 and TRBJ2-3; the table's D call of TRBD2 was not tested on the DNA. The CDR3 length is 16 residues, termini included. Looked up from germline, CDR1 is SGHAT and CDR2 is FQNNGV. CDR3 sequence reads: CAGSAGLAGIVDTQYS.

The chain uses TRBV11-2 and TRBJ1-2; 7 bases agree with TRBD1. J gave up 11 bases and V 7 bases, and 13 bases lay outside the gene matches. This CDR3 contains 13 residues. Germline V gene lookup returns CDR1 SGHAT and CDR2 FQNNGV. The CDR3 spells CASTQGGVVGYTF. DNA for the CDR3: TGTGCCAGCACTCAGGGGGGGGTTGTAGGTTACACCTTC.

The J gene is TRBJ1-1, the V gene TRBV11-2, with 12 nucleotides matching TRBD1. Trimming removed 6 bases from V and 2 bases from J; junction bases left unmatched: 19. Germline CDR1 reads SGHAT; CDR2 reads FQNNGV. There are 20 residues in the CDR3. CDR3 DNA sequence: TGTGCCAGCAGTGCACGGGACAGGGGGCGCAAGAGGTGGTGTAACACTGAAGCTTTCTTT. Translated: CASSARDRGRKRWCNTEAFF.

In regard to this clonotype: One junction end disagrees with the germline gene, perhaps due to a read error. The genes are TRBV28 and TRBJ2-7; D not resolved. The germline gives CDR1 MDHEN, CDR2 SYDVKM. CDR3 length: 17 amino acids. This chain's CDR3 is CAGSLPLDGWYSYKQYF. The CDR3 DNA reads as TGTGCCGGCAGCCTCCCTTTGGACGGATGGTACTCCTACAAGCAGTACTTT.

This clonotype was seen only a few times. Here the CDR3 omits its conserved ending phenylalanine or tryptophan, so a read error is the likely source. The chain is built from TRBV11-3 and TRBJ2-1, with 9 bases fitting TRBD2. This CDR3 has 15 residues. The junction had 10 bases not matched to a gene; V was cut back by 5 bases and J by 8 bases. CDR1 and CDR2 from the germline V gene are SGHNT and YENEEA. CDR3 in amino acids: CASSRVAGEGYEQFV. In DNA, the CDR3 is TGTGCCAGCAGCCGAGTAGCGGGGGAGGGGTATGAGCAGTTCGTC.

This clonotype showed up just a few times. This likely comes from a read error, as the CDR3 has no conserved phenylalanine or tryptophan at its end. The J gene is TRBJ2-6, the V gene TRBV28; tentative D call: TRBD1 (6 bases). The CDR3 spans 17 residues. Germline V lookup: CDR1 MDHEN, CDR2 SYDVKM. The CDR3 DNA reads as TGTGCCAGCAGTTTAAACAGGGTGAGCTCTGGGGTCAACGTCCTGACTCTC. Translated, it gives CASSLNRVSSGVNVLTL.

With regard to this clonotype: One junction end does not reproduce the germline sequence, and a read error may be involved. This chain joins TRBV6-6 and TRBJ1-5; 12 nucleotides align to TRBD1. Germline lookup yields CDR1 MNHNY and CDR2 SVGAGI (reference sequence). This CDR3 has 15 amino acids. The CDR3 loop is CANSYGTGGNQHQHF. The CDR3 region has the DNA TGTGCCAACAGTTACGGGACAGGGGGCAATCAACACCAGCATTTT.

The DNA for the CDR3 is TGTGCCAGCAGCTTTGGGACTAGCGGCTACAATGAGCAGTTCTTC. Translating it yields CASSFGTSGYNEQFF. V usage is TRBV11-2 and J usage is TRBJ2-1, with 11 bases fitting TRBD2. V lost 3 bases, J lost 3 bases, and 1 base stayed unmatched. The CDR3 consists of 15 residues. The germline CDR1 and CDR2 sequences are SGHAT and FQNNGV.

As for this clonotype: One end of the junction varies from germline; a read error may be responsible. This chain joins TRBV11-2 and TRBJ2-5; no reliable D call. This CDR3 is built from 13 residues. Germline CDR1 SGHAT, CDR2 FQNNGV. In nucleotides, the CDR3 is TGTGCCAGCAGCTTAGAGGTACGAGAGGCCCAGTACTTC. It yields the protein CASSLEVREAQYF.

Worth noting for this clonotype: No conserved phenylalanine or tryptophan ends this CDR3, so it is likely a read error. It is unclear where the CDR3 begins or ends on the DNA, so no DNA is shown, and the CDR3 is as TCRdb lists it. The chain's CDR3 is CASNRREGAPGEQFL. The chain has TRBV11-3 and TRBJ2-2; TRBD2, the D gene given by the table, was not confirmed from the DNA. Both ends counted, the CDR3 spans 15 residues. Germline CDR1 is SGHNT and CDR2 is YENEEA.

Worth noting for this clonotype: Its ends do not fully match the called genes, so a read error is possible. The chain couples TRBV7-9 to TRBJ2-7, with 7 bases that match TRBD2. The CDR3 extends over 14 amino acids. Germline lookup yields CDR1 SEHNR and CDR2 FQNEAQ (reference sequence). CDR3 region: CTSRSGGLSYEQYF. The CDR3 DNA sequence: TGTACCAGCAGATCGGGAGGCCTCTCTTACGAGCAGTACTTC.

Regarding this clonotype: The junction differs from germline at one of its ends, possibly a read error. The chain combines TRBV4-3 with TRBJ2-3; no clear D gene. This CDR3 spans 18 amino acids. The germline CDR1 and CDR2 sequences are LGHNA and YSLEER. The CDR3 loop reads CARSQSAWLGDPYDTQYF. CDR3 nucleotides: TGCGCCAGAAGCCAGTCGGCCTGGCTGGGTGATCCCTATGATACGCAGTATTTT.

This chain's CDR3 is CASSPDGPRTDTQYF. In DNA, the CDR3 is TGTGCCAGCAGCCCGGACGGACCCCGCACAGATACGCAGTATTTT. The V call is TRBV7-2, the J call TRBJ2-3; D is unclear. The CDR3 length is 15 residues. Trimming left V 5 bases short and J 1 base short, with 13 bases between. CDR1 SGHTA and CDR2 FQGNSA come from the germline V gene.

Remarks on this clonotype: Sequence at one end of the junction differs from germline and may be a read error. This chain connects TRBV5-6 to TRBJ2-7; D is possibly TRBD1 or TRBD2 (7 bases each). Germline CDR1 is SGHDT and CDR2 is YYEEEE. The CDR3 spans 16 residues. CDR3 loop: CASSFAGGLSLYEEYF. The CDR3 DNA sequence: TGTGCCAGTAGCTTTGCAGGGGGACTATCCCTCTACGAGGAGTACTTC.

The rearrangement joins TRBV6-2 or TRBV6-3 to TRBJ1-1, with no clear D. Germline CDR1 and CDR2: MNHEY and SVGEGT. The ends were cut back, 6 bases at V and 11 bases at J, with 19 bases in the middle. This CDR3 region has 13 residues. CDR3 in amino acids: CASSPTPALMAFF. The CDR3 DNA sequence: TGTGCCAGCAGCCCTACACCAGCCCTAATGGCTTTCTTT.

As concerns this clonotype: Being one base from a much bigger clone, this may be a read error. This chain links TRBV4-2 with TRBJ1-2; D may be TRBD1 (6 bases). Looked up from germline, CDR1 is LGHNA and CDR2 is YNFKEQ. This CDR3 spans 15 amino acids. CDR3 loop: CTNSQEVQGYCGYTF. CDR3 DNA sequence: TGTACCAACAGCCAAGAGGTGCAGGGGTACTGTGGCTACACCTTC.

This clonotype showed up many times. The chain links TRBV5-1 to TRBJ2-5; TRBD1 or TRBD2 may be the D gene (6 bases each). Between the trimmed V and J ends, which lost 4 bases and 5 bases, there was a span of 21 bases. This CDR3 is built from 16 residues. CDR1 and CDR2 from the germline V gene are SGHRS and YFSETQ. This chain's CDR3 is CASSTTGTGGAETQYF. The CDR3 nucleotides are TGCGCCAGCAGCACTACCGGGACCGGGGGCGCGGAGACCCAGTACTTC.

Points on this clonotype: One end of the junction fails to match germline, which may point to a read error. The chain links TRBV10-3 to TRBJ2-5; no reliable D call. The J call may be wrong; the DNA end is better matched by TRBJ2-3. The germline V gene encodes CDR1 ENHRY and CDR2 SYGVKD. The CDR3 totals 15 residues. CDR3 protein: CAIGESATRQETQYF. The CDR3 DNA sequence: TGTGCCATCGGTGAGTCGGCTACCAGACAAGAGACCCAGTATTTT.

For this clonotype: An end of the junction differs from the germline gene, which may be a read error. The chain uses TRBV10-3 and TRBJ2-7; D is unclear. Per germline, CDR1 ENHRY and CDR2 SYGVKD. The CDR3 length is 11 residues. CDR3 DNA: TGTGCCTTCAGTGAGATGGGCGAGCAGCACTTC. It codes for CAFSEMGEQHF.

This clonotype has a single count. Being one base from a much bigger clone, this may be a read error. The genes are TRBV7-2 and TRBJ2-3; D remains ambiguous. Germline V gene sequence: CDR1 SGHTA, CDR2 FQGNSA. This CDR3 contains 13 residues. V lost 3 bases and J 14 bases, leaving 18 bases between the germline ends. The CDR3 DNA reads TGTGCCAGCAGCTTTACGTCCCTTGGGTCGCGGTATTTT. It codes for CASSFTSLGSRYF.

In its sample, this clonotype is medium-sized. As DNA, the CDR3 is TGTGCCAGCAGGGGGGCGGTCGGAGGTCCTAACTATGGCTACACCTTC. As protein: CASRGAVGGPNYGYTF. The rearrangement uses TRBV6-5 and TRBJ1-2, with D perhaps matching TRBD1 (6 bases). Germline assignment: CDR1 MNHEY and CDR2 SVGAGI. The CDR3 extends over 16 amino acids. The ends were cut back, 6 bases at V and 0 bases at J, with 17 bases in the middle.

Notes on this clonotype: The conserved phenylalanine or tryptophan is not found at the CDR3 terminus, so this likely reflects a read error. This rearrangement joins TRBV29-1 to TRBJ1-1; no firm D call. Germline CDR1 and CDR2: SQVTM and ANQGSEA. The CDR3 runs to 13 residues. For the CDR3, the DNA is TGTAGCGTTGACGGGTATTCGGTGACTGAGGCTTTCTGT. It translates to CSVDGYSVTEAFC.

A remark on this clonotype: One end of the junction varies from germline; a read error may be responsible. The chain has TRBV6-1 and TRBJ2-7, with 8 bases identical to TRBD2. The germline V gene has CDR1 MNHNS and CDR2 SASEGT. The CDR3 loop spans 13 amino acids. The CDR3 nucleotides read TGTGCCAGCAACCAGCGGGAGCTGTACGAACAGTACTTC. Protein sequence: CASNQRELYEQYF.

V usage is TRBV7-9 and J usage is TRBJ2-1; the match to TRBD2 covers 7 bases. This CDR3 is 14 amino acids long. Germline-derived CDR1 and CDR2 are SEHNR and FQNEAQ (reference sequence). J gave up 15 bases and V 1 base, and 12 bases lay outside the gene matches. The CDR3 region is CASSLGLVGGMPFF. Here the CDR3 DNA reads TGTGCCAGCAGCTTAGGTCTAGTGGGAGGGATGCCGTTCTTC. Together with reference TRBV7-9 and TRBJ2-1, the CDR3 gives the full variable domain: DTGVSQNPRHKITKRGQNVTFRCDPISEHNRLYWYRQTLGQGPEFLTYFQNEAQLEKSRLLSDRFSAERPKGSFSTLEIQRTEQGDSAMYLCASSLGLVGGMPFFGPGTRLTVL.